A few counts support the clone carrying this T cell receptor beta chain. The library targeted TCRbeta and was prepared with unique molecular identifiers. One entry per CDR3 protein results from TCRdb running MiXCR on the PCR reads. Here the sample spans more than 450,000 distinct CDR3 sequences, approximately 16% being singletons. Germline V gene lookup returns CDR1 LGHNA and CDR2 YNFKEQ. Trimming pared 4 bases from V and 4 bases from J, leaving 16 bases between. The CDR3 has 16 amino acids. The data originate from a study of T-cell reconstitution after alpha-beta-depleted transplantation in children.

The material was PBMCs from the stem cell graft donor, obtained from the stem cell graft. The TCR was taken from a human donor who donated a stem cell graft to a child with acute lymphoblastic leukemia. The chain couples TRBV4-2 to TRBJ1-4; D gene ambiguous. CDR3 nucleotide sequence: TGTGCCAGCAGCCCCCGGGCGGGTGTGGATAATGAAAAACTGTTTTTT. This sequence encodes CASSPRAGVDNEKLFF.